The 26 T cell receptor beta chains below were found in one sample sequenced in a study of identical twins (dated by TCRdb to 2016 to 2017). Receptor libraries were prepared by 5' RACE. TCRdb lists the instrument as Illumina HiSeq 2000. TCRdb's own reprocessing of the public reads used fastp at Q25 and MiXCR and kept productive beta chains. Entries are consolidated by CDR3 protein sequence, retaining the most common genes and DNA. The sample table lists 1.5 million to 2 million distinct CDR3 sequences, more than 30% of them with a count of one. The ten largest clones represent around 0.3% of the sample. Sequenced material: cord blood. The receptors shown here come from a newborn girl in good health.

This clonotype was observed a handful of times. The chain combines TRBV5-1 with TRBJ2-7; TRBD1 matches 7 bases. CDR1 and CDR2 from the germline V gene are SGHRS and YFSETQ. V shed 2 bases and J 2 bases; nucleotides not matched to a gene: 7. The CDR3 is 15 amino acids. CDR3 sequence reads: CASSFLTGSTYEQYF. For the CDR3, the DNA is TGCGCCAGCAGCTTTTTGACAGGGTCGACCTACGAGCAGTACTTC.

Only a few counts were recorded for this clonotype. The CDR3 nucleotides read TGCGCCAGCTCGGATGCGACCTCCTACGAGCAGTACTTC. Protein: CASSDATSYEQYF. The gene calls are TRBV5-1 and TRBJ2-7; D is unclear. Germline CDR1 is SGHRS and CDR2 is YFSETQ. The length of the CDR3 is 13 residues. V was pared by 7 bases and J by 0 bases, with 11 bases between. Together with reference TRBV5-1 and TRBJ2-7, the CDR3 gives the full variable domain: KAGVTQTPRYLIKTRGQQVTLSCSPISGHRSVSWYQQTPGQGLQFLFEYFSETQRNKGNFPGRFSGRQFSNSRSEMNVSTLELGDSALYLCASSDATSYEQYFGPGTRLTVT.

This clonotype has just a few counts. The chain joins TRBV27 to TRBJ2-2; TRBD1 is a possible D gene (6 bases). The CDR3 consists of 15 residues. CDR1 MNHEY and CDR2 SMNVEV come from the germline V gene (reference sequence). Trimming stripped 6 bases from V and 0 bases from J, with 11 bases between. CDR3 DNA: TGTGCCAGCAGACAGGGACGGTCGAACACCGGGGAGCTGTTTTTT. Residues: CASRQGRSNTGELFF.

The rearrangement links TRBV27 to TRBJ1-1; tentatively, D is TRBD1 (6 bases). This CDR3 is built from 16 residues. The germline gives CDR1 MNHEY, CDR2 SMNVEV (reference sequence). With 4 bases removed from V and 0 bases from J, the gap between germline ends came to 15 bases. The CDR3 DNA sequence: TGTGCCAGCAGTTCTCAGGGGACGGACATGAACACTGAAGCTTTCTTT. It specifies CASSSQGTDMNTEAFF.

This clonotype was seen a few times. The chain combines TRBV5-1 with TRBJ2-7; TRBD1 matches at 9 bases. CDR1 is SGHRS and CDR2 is YFSETQ in the germline V gene. The CDR3 contains 16 residues. J gave up 2 bases and V 4 bases, and 10 bases lay outside the gene matches. CDR3 sequence: CASSPFDRGNTYEQYF. In DNA, the CDR3 is TGCGCCAGCAGCCCCTTTGACAGGGGGAACACCTACGAGCAGTACTTC.

This clonotype appeared a single time. A read error may account for a junction end that differs from germline. The chain links TRBV10-3 to TRBJ1-5; D remains ambiguous. CDR3 length: 13 amino acids. Per the germline V gene, CDR1 is ENHRY and CDR2 is SYGVKD. Written as DNA, the CDR3 is TGTGCCATCAGTGAAATGGCCAATCGGCCCCAGCATTTT. Translation gives CAISEMANRPQHF.

The chain is built from TRBV12-3 or TRBV12-4 and TRBJ1-3; possibly TRBD1 for D (6 bases). This CDR3 is built from 16 residues. Trimming cost V 6 bases and J 2 bases, with 17 bases left between them. This CDR3 is CASSHGQFQTGNTIYF. CDR3 in DNA: TGTGCCAGCAGCCACGGACAGTTCCAGACTGGAAACACCATATATTTT.

The chain uses TRBV25-1 and TRBJ1-1; D remains ambiguous. Germline V gene sequence: CDR1 MGHDK, CDR2 SYGVNS. With 7 bases removed from V and 3 bases from J, the gap between germline ends came to 12 bases. CDR3 length equals 13 residues. The CDR3 spells CASTRNRDTEAFF. As DNA, the CDR3 is TGTGCCAGCACCCGAAATAGGGACACTGAAGCTTTCTTT.

The chain couples TRBV6-6 to TRBJ2-5, with 8 positions matching TRBD2. The ends lost 6 bases at V and 5 bases at J; junction bases unmatched: 11. This CDR3 region has 15 residues. Germline assignment: CDR1 MNHNY and CDR2 SVGAGI (reference sequence). The CDR3 loop reads CASSRELAALETQYF. The CDR3 DNA is TGTGCCAGCAGCCGAGAACTAGCGGCCCTGGAGACCCAGTACTTC.

Concerning this clonotype: At one end, the junction sequence differs from germline, possibly due to a read error. J is TRBJ2-1 and V is TRBV5-1; D unresolved. This CDR3 is built from 15 residues. The germline CDR1 and CDR2 sequences are SGHRS and YFSETQ. CDR3 nucleotide sequence: TGCGCTAGCATGACGGTTCTAAGCTCCTACAATGAGCAGTTCTTC. This encodes CASMTVLSSYNEQFF.

V is TRBV19 and J is TRBJ2-3, with 8 nucleotides matching TRBD1. V was clipped by 3 bases and J by 6 bases; unmatched bases: 17. Germline V CDR1 and CDR2: LNHDA, SQIVND (reference sequence). The CDR3 runs to 18 residues. The CDR3 DNA is TGTGCCAGTAGTATGAGGACAGGGTTGAACACCGGTAGGGATACGCAGTATTTT. Its protein is CASSMRTGLNTGRDTQYF.

This clonotype came up a few times. The chain employs TRBV11-2 and TRBJ2-1; 9 bases fit TRBD1. Germline CDR1 and CDR2: SGHAT and FQNNGV. The CDR3 has 15 amino acids. V lost 4 bases to trimming and J lost 7 bases; unmatched junction nucleotides: 8. The CDR3 coding sequence is TGTGCCAGCAGCTACCGGACAGGGGTGGGGAATGAGCAGTTCTTC. Encoded protein: CASSYRTGVGNEQFF.

The rearrangement uses TRBV2 and TRBJ1-6, with unresolved D. V was trimmed by 2 bases and J by 6 bases, leaving 11 bases between them. Germline CDR1 is SNHLY and CDR2 is FYNNEI. The CDR3 is 15 residues long. For the CDR3, the DNA is TGTGCCAGCAGTGAACAAAGGTTGGGTAATTCACCCCTCCACTTT. This gives the protein CASSEQRLGNSPLHF.

The chain employs TRBV28 and TRBJ2-6; D gene uncertain. The germline V gene encodes CDR1 MDHEN and CDR2 SYDVKM. This CDR3 spans 14 amino acids. Deletions cut 4 bases from V and 2 bases from J, with 6 bases between. CDR3 residues: CASSSFAGANVLTF. Here the CDR3 DNA reads TGTGCCAGCAGTTCTTTCGCTGGGGCCAACGTCCTGACTTTC. Full variable domain (remainder filled in from reference TRBV28 and TRBJ2-6): DVKVTQSSRYLVKRTGEKVFLECVQDMDHENMFWYRQDPGLGLRLIYFSYDVKMKEKGDIPEGYSVSREKKERFSLILESASTNQTSMYLCASSSFAGANVLTFGAGSRLTVL.

This clonotype has just a few counts. The gene calls are TRBV24-1 and TRBJ2-1; 9 positions agree with TRBD1. This CDR3 contains 16 residues. V gave up 2 bases and J gave up 6 bases; unmatched junction bases: 7. Germline V CDR1 and CDR2: KGHDR, SFDVKD. The DNA of the CDR3 is TGTGCCACCAGTGATTCTGGGACAGGGAAAATCAATGAGCAGTTCTTC. As protein: CATSDSGTGKINEQFF.

In its sample, this clonotype was seen many times. This rearrangement joins TRBV29-1 to TRBJ1-2, with 8 bases identical to TRBD1. The CDR3 contains 14 residues. V lost 4 bases to trimming and J lost 5 bases; unmatched junction nucleotides: 9. Looked up from germline, CDR1 is SQVTM and CDR2 is ANQGSEA. The CDR3 DNA reads as TGCAGCGTTGGCAGGGACAGGAGGGAGTATGGCTACACCTTC. Translated, it gives CSVGRDRREYGYTF.

The rearrangement links TRBV20-1 to TRBJ2-5; D is undetermined. CDR3 length: 11 amino acids. Trimming stripped 7 bases from V and 2 bases from J, with 8 bases between. Germline values: CDR1 DFQATT, CDR2 SNEGSKA (reference sequence). The CDR3 DNA is TGCAGTGTTCTCTATCAAGAGACCCAGTACTTC. Translating gives CSVLYQETQYF.

The chain carries TRBV29-1 and TRBJ2-1, with 9 bases fitting TRBD1. With V trimmed by 6 bases and J by 5 bases, 5 bases remained unmatched. CDR3 length: 13 residues. Germline V gene lookup returns CDR1 SQVTM and CDR2 ANQGSEA. This chain's CDR3 is CSVRDRVHNEQFF. The CDR3 DNA reads as TGCAGCGTCCGGGACAGGGTCCACAATGAGCAGTTCTTC.

The V and J genes are TRBV20-1 and TRBJ2-1, with D unclear. The ends were cut back, 0 bases at V and 0 bases at J, with 9 bases in the middle. The germline V gene encodes CDR1 DFQATT and CDR2 SNEGSKA (reference sequence). The CDR3 covers 15 residues. The CDR3 sequence is CSARDRKSSYNEQFF. Written as DNA, the CDR3 is TGCAGTGCTAGAGATCGCAAGAGCTCCTACAATGAGCAGTTCTTC.

This clonotype occurred a few times. The CDR3 loop is CASSFQASKGEKLFF. For the CDR3, the DNA is TGTGCCAGCAGTTTTCAAGCGTCGAAAGGGGAAAAACTGTTTTTT. J is TRBJ1-4 and V is TRBV28; no definite D call. The ends were cut back, 3 bases at V and 8 bases at J, with 16 bases in the middle. Germline V gene sequence: CDR1 MDHEN, CDR2 SYDVKM. The CDR3 loop spans 15 amino acids.

The rearrangement uses TRBV4-1 and TRBJ2-5, with D unclear. Trimming pared 4 bases from V and 4 bases from J, leaving 10 bases between. This CDR3 has 13 residues. Germline lookup yields CDR1 MGHRA and CDR2 YSYEKL. This CDR3 reads CASSRVTPETQYF. The CDR3 region has the DNA TGCGCCAGCAGCCGCGTCACCCCAGAGACCCAGTACTTC.

The V and J genes are TRBV29-1 and TRBJ2-3; 7 bases fit TRBD2. Unmatched junction bases numbered 7, after V lost 0 bases and J lost 7 bases. CDR1 is SQVTM and CDR2 is ANQGSEA in the germline V gene. The CDR3 spans 14 residues. In nucleotides, the CDR3 is TGCAGCGTTGAAGAGGGGCGGGAGCTGAATACGCAGTATTTT. Its protein product is CSVEEGRELNTQYF.

This clonotype appeared a few times. The V gene is TRBV20-1, the J gene TRBJ2-1; 7 bases are shared with TRBD2. The CDR3 sequence is 14 residues long. Germline CDR1 is DFQATT and CDR2 is SNEGSKA (reference sequence). Trimming took 3 bases from V and 9 from J; bases not matched to a gene: 11. Written as DNA, the CDR3 is TGCAGTGCTAGCGGGGACTACGGAAATGGTGAGCAGTTCTTC. This translates into CSASGDYGNGEQFF.

The CDR3 DNA sequence: TGCGCCAGCAGCCGAGACTCCACCAATGAGCAGTTCTTC. It yields the protein CASSRDSTNEQFF. V and J are TRBV5-1 and TRBJ2-1; D remains ambiguous. This CDR3 contains 13 residues. Germline V gives CDR1 SGHRS, CDR2 YFSETQ. V dropped 4 bases and J dropped 6 bases, with 11 bases sitting between them.

The rearrangement joins TRBV20-1 to TRBJ1-2; D may be TRBD1 (5 bases). Germline V gene data show CDR1 as DFQATT and CDR2 as SNEGSKA (reference sequence). Trimming pared 5 bases from V and 3 bases from J, leaving 22 bases between. The CDR3 extends over 16 amino acids. The CDR3 sequence is CSAGGGVGRADYGYTF. Written as DNA, the CDR3 is TGCAGTGCTGGGGGGGGTGTAGGAAGGGCTGACTATGGCTACACCTTC.

A word on this clonotype: A read error may explain this, as a much larger clone is one base away. This chain joins TRBV2 and TRBJ2-1; D is unresolved. The CDR3 has 13 amino acids. Germline V gives CDR1 SNHLY, CDR2 FYNNEI. The CDR3 DNA is TGTGCCTGCAGTGAAGCTGCCTACAATGAGCAGTTCTTC. Its translation is CACSEAAYNEQFF.